This TCR beta chain was found in a study of siplizumab effects on memory and regulatory T cells. Sequenced by immunoSEQ multiplex PCR; TCRdb stores in-frame clones only, minus some. The data show 90,000 to 140,000 clones, 85% to 95% seen once. This clone appeared once. Germline-derived CDR1 and CDR2 are LNHDA and SQIVND (reference sequence). V dropped 7 bases and J dropped 4 bases, with 14 bases sitting between them. CDR3 length: 15 residues. The material sequenced was CD4+ T cells sorted from blood. The chain carries TRBV19 and TRBJ2-6, with D perhaps matching TRBD1 or TRBD2 (6 bases each). This TCR came from a human donor in good health. CDR3 sequence (DNA): TGTGCCAGTACCTTCGGGGGCTCCGGGGCCAACGTCCTGACTTTC. This codes for CASTFGGSGANVLTF.